The rows below give T cell receptor beta chains drawn from one sample of a study of blood T cell repertoires in COVID-19. Here immunoSEQ multiplex PCR was the method, and the copy in TCRdb shows in-frame clones only, minus some. The repertoire holds 85,000 or so clones, with 90% to 95% as singletons. What was sequenced was peripheral blood. The receptors were gathered from a human donor with active COVID-19. The donor label of this sample is uncertain. Each CDR3 is given with its conserved first and last residue. D genes are given only for firm matches. Rows may omit the clone size; those that give it use once, few, many or a size class.

CDR3aa: CASSYVDRGGETQYF; CDR3nt: TGTGCCAGCAGTTACGTCGATAGGGGGGGAGAGACCCAGTACTTC; abundance: NA; j_gene: TRBJ2-5; v_gene: TRBV6-6; d_gene: NA
CDR3aa: CASSHWAIVQGTGSYEQYF; CDR3nt: TGTGCCAGCAGCCACTGGGCAATTGTACAGGGAACGGGGTCCTACGAGCAGTACTTC; abundance: NA; j_gene: TRBJ2-7; v_gene: TRBV7-9; d_gene: NA
CDR3aa: CASRVSATSYNEQFF; CDR3nt: TGTGCCAGCAGGGTCTCAGCGACCTCCTACAATGAGCAGTTCTTC; abundance: once; j_gene: TRBJ2-1; v_gene: TRBV2; d_gene: NA
CDR3aa: CATRGTGELFF; CDR3nt: TGTGCCACGAGGGGGACCGGGGAGCTGTTTTTT; abundance: NA; j_gene: TRBJ2-2; v_gene: TRBV10-3; d_gene: NA
CDR3aa: CASSYEGLNTEAFF; CDR3nt: TGTGCCAGCAGTTACGAGGGTCTTAACACTGAAGCTTTCTTT; abundance: NA; j_gene: TRBJ1-1; v_gene: TRBV6-6; d_gene: NA
CDR3aa: CASSVQTGGGYGYTF; CDR3nt: TGTGCCAGCAGTGTTCAGACAGGGGGAGGCTATGGCTACACCTTC; abundance: NA; j_gene: TRBJ1-2; v_gene: TRBV6-4; d_gene: TRBD1
CDR3aa: CASSLWTGGGSNYGYTF; CDR3nt: TGTGCCAGCAGCTTATGGACAGGAGGGGGATCTAACTATGGCTACACCTTC; abundance: NA; j_gene: TRBJ1-2; v_gene: TRBV7-9; d_gene: TRBD1
CDR3aa: CASSQRGGYNEQFF; CDR3nt: TGTGCCAGCAGCCAGCGCGGGGGCTACAATGAGCAGTTCTTC; abundance: NA; j_gene: TRBJ2-1; v_gene: TRBV3-1/TRBV3-2; d_gene: TRBD2
CDR3aa: CASSLDFRGAGEQYF; CDR3nt: TGTGCCAGCAGCTTAGATTTCAGGGGGGCAGGAGAGCAGTACTTC; abundance: NA; j_gene: TRBJ2-7; v_gene: TRBV11-3; d_gene: NA
CDR3aa: CASDPQGSGANVLTF; CDR3nt: TGTGCCAGCGACCCTCAGGGGTCTGGGGCCAACGTCCTGACTTTC; abundance: NA; j_gene: TRBJ2-6; v_gene: TRBV19; d_gene: NA
CDR3aa: CASSGGVLGDTQYF; CDR3nt: TGTGCCAGCAGCGGGGGGGTGCTCGGAGATACGCAGTATTTT; abundance: NA; j_gene: TRBJ2-3; v_gene: TRBV11-3; d_gene: TRBD2
CDR3aa: CASTASGPYNEQFF; CDR3nt: TGTGCCAGCACGGCTAGCGGCCCCTACAATGAGCAGTTCTTC; abundance: NA; j_gene: TRBJ2-1; v_gene: TRBV2; d_gene: TRBD2
CDR3aa: CASSLLAAGIPYEQYF; CDR3nt: TGTGCCAGCAGCCTCCTAGCCGCGGGGATACCCTACGAGCAGTACTTC; abundance: NA; j_gene: TRBJ2-7; v_gene: TRBV7-6; d_gene: NA
CDR3aa: CAINSGGEETQYF; CDR3nt: TGTGCCATCAATAGCGGGGGGGAAGAGACCCAGTACTTC; abundance: NA; j_gene: TRBJ2-5; v_gene: TRBV10-3; d_gene: TRBD2
CDR3aa: CASSWGLWTSGDPTDTQYF; CDR3nt: TGTGCCAGCAGCTGGGGCCTCTGGACTAGCGGGGACCCCACAGATACGCAGTATTTT; abundance: NA; j_gene: TRBJ2-3; v_gene: TRBV7-7; d_gene: TRBD2
CDR3aa: CASSLDGRNQETQYF; CDR3nt: TGCGCCAGCAGCTTGGATGGCCGAAACCAAGAGACCCAGTACTTC; abundance: NA; j_gene: TRBJ2-5; v_gene: TRBV5-1; d_gene: NA
CDR3aa: CASSQARQRLYF; CDR3nt: TGTGCCAGCAGCCAAGCCAGACAGAGATTGTACTTC; abundance: NA; j_gene: TRBJ2-7; v_gene: TRBV14; d_gene: NA
CDR3aa: CASSWGQASNQPQHF; CDR3nt: TGTGCCAGCAGCTGGGGACAGGCCAGCAATCAGCCCCAGCATTTT; abundance: NA; j_gene: TRBJ1-5; v_gene: TRBV7-9; d_gene: TRBD1
CDR3aa: CASSSGLAGASTSETQYF; CDR3nt: TGTGCCAGCAGTTCTGGACTAGCGGGAGCTTCAACTTCGGAGACCCAGTACTTC; abundance: NA; j_gene: TRBJ2-5; v_gene: TRBV27; d_gene: TRBD2
CDR3aa: CASSALDGSPLHF; CDR3nt: TGTGCCAGCAGCGCCCTAGACGGTTCACCCCTCCACTTT; abundance: NA; j_gene: TRBJ1-6; v_gene: TRBV9; d_gene: NA
CDR3aa: CAISESLGGYGYTF; CDR3nt: TGTGCCATCAGTGAGTCGTTGGGAGGGTATGGCTACACCTTC; abundance: NA; j_gene: TRBJ1-2; v_gene: TRBV10-3; d_gene: NA
CDR3aa: CASSPQGYSPLHF; CDR3nt: TGTGCCAGCAGCCCCCAGGGATATTCACCCCTCCACTTT; abundance: NA; j_gene: TRBJ1-6; v_gene: TRBV7-6; d_gene: NA
CDR3aa: CASSSSDRNTEAFF; CDR3nt: TGTGCCAGCAGCTCTTCGGACAGGAACACTGAAGCTTTCTTT; abundance: NA; j_gene: TRBJ1-1; v_gene: TRBV11-2; d_gene: NA
CDR3aa: CATSRDSGLGDTQYF; CDR3nt: TGTGCCACCAGCAGAGATTCAGGGTTAGGCGATACGCAGTATTTT; abundance: NA; j_gene: TRBJ2-3; v_gene: TRBV15; d_gene: NA
CDR3aa: CASSGDRASNSPLHF; CDR3nt: TGTGCCAGCAGCGGGGACAGGGCCTCGAATTCACCCCTCCACTTT; abundance: once; j_gene: TRBJ1-6; v_gene: TRBV7-8; d_gene: TRBD1
CDR3aa: CASSPQGGASGNTIYF; CDR3nt: TGTGCCAGCAGCCCCCAAGGGGGTGCCTCTGGAAACACCATATATTTT; abundance: NA; j_gene: TRBJ1-3; v_gene: TRBV3-1/TRBV3-2; d_gene: NA
CDR3aa: CASSLWSGRGNTEAFF; CDR3nt: TGTGCCAGCAGCCTCTGGTCCGGGAGGGGGAACACTGAAGCTTTCTTT; abundance: NA; j_gene: TRBJ1-1; v_gene: TRBV27; d_gene: NA
CDR3aa: CASSRLQGSSYEQYF; CDR3nt: TGTGCCAGCAGCCGACTTCAGGGCAGCTCCTACGAGCAGTACTTC; abundance: NA; j_gene: TRBJ2-7; v_gene: TRBV7-8; d_gene: NA
CDR3aa: CASSLGSGGVRDTQYF; CDR3nt: TGTGCCAGCAGCTTAGGTAGCGGGGGAGTCCGGGATACGCAGTATTTT; abundance: NA; j_gene: TRBJ2-3; v_gene: TRBV7-6; d_gene: TRBD2
CDR3aa: CASSLTGSYEQYF; CDR3nt: TGCGCCAGCAGCTTGACAGGGTCCTACGAGCAGTACTTC; abundance: NA; j_gene: TRBJ2-7; v_gene: TRBV5-1; d_gene: NA